This record looks at one T cell receptor beta chain sequence and its context. The authors reverse transcribed about 0.5 to 1 ug RNA with random hexamers. TCRdb independently ran MiXCR on the immunoSEQ multiplex PCR reads; one entry per CDR3 protein. The repertoire holds 160,000 or so distinct CDR3 sequences, with around 95% as singletons. Trimming cost V 7 bases and J 6 bases, with 16 bases left between them. Germline-derived CDR1 and CDR2 are MNHEY and SVGEGT. There are 14 residues in the CDR3. The data are from a study of CD8 T cells in Susac syndrome. The rearrangement joins TRBV6-2 or TRBV6-3 to TRBJ2-1; the D is unclear. The clonotype comes from a human donor with multiple sclerosis. Sequenced material: CD8+ T cells from PBMCs. The CDR3 loop is CASTPNQARNEQFF. The CDR3 DNA is TGTGCCAGCACCCCCAATCAAGCGCGCAATGAGCAGTTCTTC.